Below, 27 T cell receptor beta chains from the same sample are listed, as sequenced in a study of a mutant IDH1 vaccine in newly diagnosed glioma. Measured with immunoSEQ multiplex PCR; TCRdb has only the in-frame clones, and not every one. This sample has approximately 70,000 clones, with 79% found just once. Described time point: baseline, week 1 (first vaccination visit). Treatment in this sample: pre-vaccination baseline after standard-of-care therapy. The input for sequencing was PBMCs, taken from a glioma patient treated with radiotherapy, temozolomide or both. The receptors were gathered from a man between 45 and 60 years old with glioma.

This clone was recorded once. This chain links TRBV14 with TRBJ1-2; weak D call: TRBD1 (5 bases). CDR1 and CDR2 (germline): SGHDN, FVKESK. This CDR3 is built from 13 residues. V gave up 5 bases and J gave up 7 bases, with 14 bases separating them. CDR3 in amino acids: CASSAGPRSGYTF. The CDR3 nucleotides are TGTGCCAGCAGCGCGGGGCCGAGAAGTGGCTACACCTTC. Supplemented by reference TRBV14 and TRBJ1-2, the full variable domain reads EAGVTQFPSHSVIEKGQTVTLRCDPISGHDNLYWYRRVMGKEIKFLLHFVKESKQDESGMPNNRFLAERTGGTYSTLKVQPAELEDSGVYFCASSAGPRSGYTFGSGTRLTVV.

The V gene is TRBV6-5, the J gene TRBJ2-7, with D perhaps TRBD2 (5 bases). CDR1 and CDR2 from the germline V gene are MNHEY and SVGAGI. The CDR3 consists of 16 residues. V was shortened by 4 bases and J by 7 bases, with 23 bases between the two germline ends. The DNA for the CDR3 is TGTGCCAGCAGTTTCTCGCGGACGGGGAGTAGTGAGGAGCAGTACTTC. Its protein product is CASSFSRTGSSEEQYF.

The CDR3 region is CASSPLGRPNTGELFF. In nucleotides, the CDR3 is TGTGCCAGCTCACCCCTGGGGCGTCCGAACACCGGGGAGCTGTTTTTT. The rearrangement joins TRBV18 to TRBJ2-2; possible D gene TRBD1, 5 bases. CDR1 and CDR2 from the germline V gene are KGHSH and LQKENI. V lost 3 bases and J 0 bases, leaving 11 bases between the germline ends. The CDR3 has 16 amino acids.

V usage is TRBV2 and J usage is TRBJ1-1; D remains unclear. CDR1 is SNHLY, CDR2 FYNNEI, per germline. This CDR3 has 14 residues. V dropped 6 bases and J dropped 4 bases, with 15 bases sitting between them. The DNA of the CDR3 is TGTGCCAGCAGAGCTCCGCCGGGCATCACTGAAGCTTTCTTT. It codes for CASRAPPGITEAFF.

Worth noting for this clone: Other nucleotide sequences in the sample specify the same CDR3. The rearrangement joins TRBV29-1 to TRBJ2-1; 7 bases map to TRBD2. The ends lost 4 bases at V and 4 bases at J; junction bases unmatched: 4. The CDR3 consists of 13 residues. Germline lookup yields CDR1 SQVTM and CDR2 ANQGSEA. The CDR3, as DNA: TGCAGCGTTGGGGGAGGGCGGTACAATGAGCAGTTCTTC. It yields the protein CSVGGGRYNEQFF.

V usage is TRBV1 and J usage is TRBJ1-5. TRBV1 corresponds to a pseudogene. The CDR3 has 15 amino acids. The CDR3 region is CTSSPLDPSNQPQHF. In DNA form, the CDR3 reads TGCACCAGCAGCCCCCTGGACCCTAGCAATCAGCCCCAGCATTTT.

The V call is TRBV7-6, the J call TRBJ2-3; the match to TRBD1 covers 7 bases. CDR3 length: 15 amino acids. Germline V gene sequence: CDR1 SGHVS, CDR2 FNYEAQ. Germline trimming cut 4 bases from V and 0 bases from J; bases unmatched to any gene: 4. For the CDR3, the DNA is TGTGCCAGCAGCTATGGACAGGAAAGCACAGATACGCAGTATTTT. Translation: CASSYGQESTDTQYF.

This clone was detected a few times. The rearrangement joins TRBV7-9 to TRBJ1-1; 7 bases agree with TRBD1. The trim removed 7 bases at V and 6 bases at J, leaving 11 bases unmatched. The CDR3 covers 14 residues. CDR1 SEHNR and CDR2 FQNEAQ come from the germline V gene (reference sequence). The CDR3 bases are TGTGCCAGCAACCCCTTTACAGGGGCCCCTGAAGCTTTCTTT. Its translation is CASNPFTGAPEAFF.

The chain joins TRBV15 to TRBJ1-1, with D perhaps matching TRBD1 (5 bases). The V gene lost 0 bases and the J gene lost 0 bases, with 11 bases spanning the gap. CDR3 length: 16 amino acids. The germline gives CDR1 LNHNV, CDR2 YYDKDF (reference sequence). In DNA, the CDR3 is TGTGCCACCAGCAGAGAGAGTGGGACGGTGAACACTGAAGCTTTCTTT. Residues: CATSRESGTVNTEAFF.

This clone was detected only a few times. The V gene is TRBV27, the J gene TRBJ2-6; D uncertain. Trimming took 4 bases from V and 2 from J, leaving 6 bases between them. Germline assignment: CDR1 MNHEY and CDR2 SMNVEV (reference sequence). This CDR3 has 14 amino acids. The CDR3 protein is CASSSLTGANVLTF. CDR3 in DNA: TGTGCCAGCAGTTCCCTGACTGGGGCCAACGTCCTGACTTTC.

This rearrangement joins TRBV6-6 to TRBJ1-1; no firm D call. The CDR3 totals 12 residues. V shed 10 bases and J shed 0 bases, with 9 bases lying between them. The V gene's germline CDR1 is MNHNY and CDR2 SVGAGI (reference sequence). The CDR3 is CAIAILNTEAFF. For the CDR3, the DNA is TGTGCCATCGCCATTTTGAACACTGAAGCTTTCTTT.

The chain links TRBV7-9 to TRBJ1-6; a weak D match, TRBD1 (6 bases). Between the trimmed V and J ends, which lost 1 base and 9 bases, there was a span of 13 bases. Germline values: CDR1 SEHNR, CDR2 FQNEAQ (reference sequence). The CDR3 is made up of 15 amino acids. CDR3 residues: CASSLGGGGGSPLHF. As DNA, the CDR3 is TGTGCCAGCAGCTTAGGTGGAGGGGGGGGTTCACCCCTCCACTTT.

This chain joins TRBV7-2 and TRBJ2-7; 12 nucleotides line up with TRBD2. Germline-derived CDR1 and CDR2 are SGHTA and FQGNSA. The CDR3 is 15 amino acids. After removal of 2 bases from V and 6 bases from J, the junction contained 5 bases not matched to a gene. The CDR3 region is CASSLLAGGQGEQYF. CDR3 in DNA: TGTGCCAGCAGCTTACTAGCGGGGGGGCAAGGCGAGCAGTACTTC.

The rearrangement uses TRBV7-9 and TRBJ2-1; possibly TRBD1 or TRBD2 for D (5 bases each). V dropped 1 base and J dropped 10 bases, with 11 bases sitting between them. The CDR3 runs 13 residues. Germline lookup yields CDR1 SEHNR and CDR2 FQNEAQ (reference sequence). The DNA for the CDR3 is TGTGCCAGCAGCTTAGGGGTCGGGACGGAGCAGTTCTTC. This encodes CASSLGVGTEQFF.

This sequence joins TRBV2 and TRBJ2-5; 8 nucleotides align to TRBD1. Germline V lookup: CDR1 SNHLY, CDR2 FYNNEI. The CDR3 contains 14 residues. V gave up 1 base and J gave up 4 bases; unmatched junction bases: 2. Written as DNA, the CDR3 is TGTGCCAGCAGTGAAGTAGGACAGGGAGAGACCCAGTACTTC. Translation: CASSEVGQGETQYF.

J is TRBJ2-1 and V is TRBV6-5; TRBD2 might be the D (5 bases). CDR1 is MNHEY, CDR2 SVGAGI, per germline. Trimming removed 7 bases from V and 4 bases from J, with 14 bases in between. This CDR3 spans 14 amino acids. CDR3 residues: CASTISGSYNEQFF. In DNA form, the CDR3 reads TGTGCCAGCACAATCAGCGGATCGTACAATGAGCAGTTCTTC.

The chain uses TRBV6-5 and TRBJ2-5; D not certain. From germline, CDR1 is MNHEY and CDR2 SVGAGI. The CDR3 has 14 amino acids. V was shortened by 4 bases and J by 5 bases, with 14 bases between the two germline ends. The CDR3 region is CASSSPRAEETQYF. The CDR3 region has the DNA TGTGCCAGCAGTTCTCCTAGGGCGGAGGAGACCCAGTACTTC.

CDR3 region: CASSWDRNTEAFF. CDR3 nucleotide sequence: TGTGCCAGCAGCTGGGACAGGAACACTGAAGCTTTCTTT. V and J are TRBV5-4 and TRBJ1-1, with 7 bases aligning to TRBD1. CDR1 and CDR2 from the germline V gene are SGHNT and YYREEE (reference sequence). CDR3 length: 13 residues. The V segment lost 3 bases and the J segment 1 base; nucleotides outside the gene matches: 0.

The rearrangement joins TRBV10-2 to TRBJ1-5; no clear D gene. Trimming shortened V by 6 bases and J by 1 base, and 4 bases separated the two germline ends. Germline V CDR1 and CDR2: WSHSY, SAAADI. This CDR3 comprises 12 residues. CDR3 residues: CASRDSNQPQHF. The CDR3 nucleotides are TGCGCCAGCAGGGACAGCAATCAGCCCCAGCATTTT.

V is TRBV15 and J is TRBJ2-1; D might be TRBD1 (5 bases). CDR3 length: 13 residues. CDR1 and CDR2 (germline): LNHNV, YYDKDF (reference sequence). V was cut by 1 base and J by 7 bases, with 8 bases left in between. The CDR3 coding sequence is TGTGCCACCAGCAGAGTGACAGCGAATGAGCAGTTCTTC. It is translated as CATSRVTANEQFF.

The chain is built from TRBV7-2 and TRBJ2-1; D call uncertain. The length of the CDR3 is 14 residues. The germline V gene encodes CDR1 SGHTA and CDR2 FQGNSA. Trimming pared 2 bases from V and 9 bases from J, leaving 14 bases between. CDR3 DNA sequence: TGTGCCAGCAGCTTATCTTTAGGGCTTACTGAGCAGTTCTTC. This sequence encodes CASSLSLGLTEQFF. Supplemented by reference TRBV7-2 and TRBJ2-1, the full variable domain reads GAGVSQSPSNKVTEKGKDVELRCDPISGHTALYWYRQSLGQGLEFLIYFQGNSAPDKSGLPSDRFSAERTGGSVSTLTIQRTQQEDSAVYLCASSLSLGLTEQFFGPGTRLTVL.

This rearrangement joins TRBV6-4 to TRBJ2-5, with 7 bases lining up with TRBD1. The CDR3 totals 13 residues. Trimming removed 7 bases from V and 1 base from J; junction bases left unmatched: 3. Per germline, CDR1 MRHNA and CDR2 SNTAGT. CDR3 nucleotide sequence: TGTGCCAGCACCTGGGACAGCCAAGAGACCCAGTACTTC. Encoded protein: CASTWDSQETQYF.

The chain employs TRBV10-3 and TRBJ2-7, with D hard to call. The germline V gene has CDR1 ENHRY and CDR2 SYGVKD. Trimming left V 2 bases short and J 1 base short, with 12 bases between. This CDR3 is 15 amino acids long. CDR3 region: CAISEPPTGSYEQYF. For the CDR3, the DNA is TGTGCCATCAGTGAGCCCCCAACCGGGTCCTACGAGCAGTACTTC.

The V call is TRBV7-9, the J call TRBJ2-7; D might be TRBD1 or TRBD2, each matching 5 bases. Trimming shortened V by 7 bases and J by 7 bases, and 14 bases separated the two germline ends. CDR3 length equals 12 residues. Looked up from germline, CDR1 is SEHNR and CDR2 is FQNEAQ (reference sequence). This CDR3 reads CASTVWGGEQYF. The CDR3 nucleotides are TGTGCCAGCACCGTTTGGGGCGGGGAGCAGTACTTC.

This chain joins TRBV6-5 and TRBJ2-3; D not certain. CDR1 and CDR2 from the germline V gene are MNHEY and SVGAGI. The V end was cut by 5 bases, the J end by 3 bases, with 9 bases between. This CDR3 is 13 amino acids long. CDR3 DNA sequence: TGTGCCAGCAGTGCTCCAGAGACAGATACGCAGTATTTT. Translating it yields CASSAPETDTQYF.

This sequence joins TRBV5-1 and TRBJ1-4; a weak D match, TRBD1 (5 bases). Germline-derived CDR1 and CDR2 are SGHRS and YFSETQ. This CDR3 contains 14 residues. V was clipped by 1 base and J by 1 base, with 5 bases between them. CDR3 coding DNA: TGCGCCAGCAGCTTGCAGGGAACTAATGAAAAACTGTTTTTT. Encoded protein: CASSLQGTNEKLFF.

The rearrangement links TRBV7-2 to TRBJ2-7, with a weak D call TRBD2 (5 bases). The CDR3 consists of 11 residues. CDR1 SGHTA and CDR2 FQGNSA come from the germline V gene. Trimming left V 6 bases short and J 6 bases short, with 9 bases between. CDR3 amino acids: CASREGVEQYF. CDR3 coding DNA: TGTGCCAGCAGAGAGGGCGTCGAGCAGTACTTC.